A single TCR beta chain is shown here with its context. Its antigen is still unknown. The junction and the germline gene differ at one end; a read error may be behind it. This entry belongs to a study of shared T cell receptors in the human thymus (dated by TCRdb to about 2021). About the investigation overall: The study investigated the way shared, self-reactive T-cell receptor alpha chains are produced in the human thymus.

The CDR3 covers 16 residues, taking in both the cysteine and the phenylalanine. Only the CDR3 region is kept as DNA, spanning 48 bases read in frame from base 1. Looking up the germline V gene yields CDR1 LGHNA and CDR2 YNFKEQ. The protocol used for the library was the immunoSEQ multiplex PCR assay. TCRdb stores this immuneACCESS table with in-frame sequences only. Part of the clones is absent; in the studies checked, under half of the shortfall reflects unresolved V genes, and no reason is known for the rest. This sample holds approximately 490,000 clones; approximately 80% were observed only once. The leading ten clones occupy more than 0.01% of the sample. The data were also submitted as part of a second study, on human thymus T cells. The second source states: Donors were immunologically healthy infants undergoing open corrective cardiac surgery for congenital heart defects in Finland. The thymus tissue came from surgical resects taken out during corrective cardiac surgery. Both the thymic and the peripheral blood repertoires appeared to show biased V and J gene segment usage. Highly overlapping thymic TCR repertoires among unrelated individuals were reported in the related research. TCR alpha and beta repertoires from roughly 8 infant thymus samples and a few related peripheral blood samples were characterized in the study. The infant donors were about 7 to 250 days old, and the cohort included six or seven males and a couple of females. Thymocytes were freed from the tissue by mechanical means and kept at -70 degrees C as pellets of roughly 8.5-31 million cells. Genomic DNA was extracted from frozen cell pellets with a QIAsymphony instrument. The immunoSEQ multiplex PCR assay was used to amplify the TCRB and TCRAD loci from a standardized quantity of quality-controlled genomic DNA. The amplicons spanned the V(D)J region and were long enough to cover the CDR3 and allow V and J genes to be identified. The commercial immunoSEQ service was used to sequence amplicons on an Illumina platform. Primer bias and sequencing errors were corrected using previously described methods, and TCRAD and TCRB definitions followed the IMGT database. Repertoires were analysed with immunoSEQ Analyzer 3.0 and VDJTools, covering basic statistics, V/J segment usage, diversity estimates, rarefaction and pairwise overlap. Diversity was estimated with Chao1, ChaoE, Efron-Thisted, Shannon and inverse Simpson indices, and also on datasets down-sampled to the smallest sample. Repertoire overlap used strict matching of CDR3 nucleotide sequence, V gene and J gene, with Jaccard-based multidimensional scaling clustering. On average, thymus samples yielded 750,000 to 1,000,000 unique TCRB clonotypes, whereas blood samples yielded some 85,000.

This clonotype was obtained from a boy younger than two with a congenital heart defect. Donor details come from another sample of the same person, matched by shared clones. The chain is made from TRBV4-2 and TRBJ2-7; the D segment might be TRBD1 or TRBD2, since each matches 6 bases. The sequenced material came from thymocytes. The nucleotide sequence reads TGTGCCAGCAGTCAAGAGGGGGGACCCTCGAACTACGAGCAGTACTTC. It translates as CASSQEGGPSNYEQYF.